This passage covers 18 T cell receptor beta chains from one sample sequenced in a study of vaccination and CD4 T cells after COVID-19. Regarding treatment: approximately 9-day PBMC culture with coronavirus spike peptide pools or control peptides (ViraFEST assay). These receptors' targets are unknown. An Oncomine TCR Beta short-read assay was used to sequence the DNA from cultured CD4+ T cells. In TCRdb, the PCR reads were re-called with MiXCR into one record per CDR3 protein. In the table there are around 19,000 distinct CDR3 sequences, 25% to 35% of which are singletons. Material: cultured CD4+ T cells from blood. Receptor source: a human donor with COVID-19.

The chain couples TRBV6-1 to TRBJ1-1, with D unresolved. The CDR3 covers 16 residues. In germline, CDR1 is MNHNS, CDR2 SASEGT. Trimming cost V 3 bases and J 2 bases, with 16 bases left between them. The CDR3 here is CASSDEGAVTNTEAFF. The CDR3 region has the DNA TGTGCCAGCAGTGATGAGGGAGCAGTCACCAACACTGAAGCTTTCTTT.

This chain joins TRBV11-2 and TRBJ1-1; D remains ambiguous. V was pared by 6 bases and J by 5 bases, with 16 bases between. From germline, CDR1 is SGHAT and CDR2 FQNNGV. This CDR3 is built from 14 residues. The DNA for the CDR3 is TGTGCCAGCAGTAGAGAGCGGTTGGGAACTGAAGCTTTCTTT. It encodes CASSRERLGTEAFF.

The chain recombines TRBV7-9 with TRBJ1-1; 9 positions match TRBD1. This CDR3 contains 14 residues. Germline V gene sequence: CDR1 SEHNR, CDR2 FQNEAQ (reference sequence). After removal of 1 base from V and 3 bases from J, the junction contained 0 bases not matched to a gene. The CDR3 DNA reads TGTGCCAGCAGCTTAGGACAGGGGGACACTGAAGCTTTCTTT. This encodes CASSLGQGDTEAFF.

The V gene is TRBV11-2, the J gene TRBJ2-5; 7 bases agree with TRBD2. The length of the CDR3 is 15 residues. Looked up from germline, CDR1 is SGHAT and CDR2 is FQNNGV. The trim removed 5 bases at V and 5 bases at J, leaving 11 bases unmatched. The CDR3 DNA reads TGTGCCAGCAGCCACCGCTGGGGGGGGATGGAGACCCAGTACTTC. It translates to CASSHRWGGMETQYF.

This sequence joins TRBV7-2 and TRBJ1-3, with 8 bases that match TRBD1. Unmatched junction bases numbered 8, after V lost 5 bases and J lost 2 bases. The CDR3 totals 16 residues. Germline V gene sequence: CDR1 SGHTA, CDR2 FQGNSA. CDR3 nucleotide sequence: TGTGCCAGCAGCACGGGACAGGCGTATACTGGAAACACCATATATTTT. Encoded protein: CASSTGQAYTGNTIYF.

The table lists this clonotype with a few counts. CDR3 in amino acids: CASSLGGPPQDTQYF. In DNA form, the CDR3 reads TGTGCCAGCAGCTTAGGGGGGCCACCCCAGGATACGCAGTATTTT. The J gene is TRBJ2-3, the V gene TRBV7-2; weak D call: TRBD1 (6 bases). Trimming shortened V by 1 base and J by 6 bases, and 14 bases separated the two germline ends. The CDR3 length is 15 residues. Germline CDR1 reads SGHTA; CDR2 reads FQGNSA.

The chain links TRBV11-3 to TRBJ2-3; 10 positions match TRBD1. Germline CDR1 is SGHNT and CDR2 is YENEEA. The CDR3 sequence is 16 residues long. V was clipped by 2 bases and J by 8 bases; unmatched bases: 10. CDR3 in amino acids: CASSLRGTGAAGTQYF. CDR3 nucleotides: TGTGCCAGCAGCTTAAGGGGGACAGGGGCGGCCGGTACGCAGTATTTT.

This rearrangement joins TRBV25-1 to TRBJ1-1; unclear D gene. This CDR3 has 15 amino acids. Germline V gene data show CDR1 as MGHDK and CDR2 as SYGVNS. V dropped 7 bases and J dropped 6 bases, with 21 bases sitting between them. CDR3 nucleotides: TGTGCCAGCAAGCAAAACCGGGGAATAAGTGCTGAAGCTTTCTTT. This encodes CASKQNRGISAEAFF.

This clonotype came up a few times. V is TRBV28 and J is TRBJ2-7, with no clear D. The CDR3 covers 13 residues. V dropped 2 bases and J dropped 2 bases, with 7 bases sitting between them. The germline CDR1 and CDR2 sequences are MDHEN and SYDVKM. Here the CDR3 reads CASSLPQTYEQYF. The CDR3 bases are TGTGCCAGCAGTTTACCCCAAACCTACGAGCAGTACTTC.

The chain carries TRBV5-4 and TRBJ2-3, with D unclear. Germline-derived CDR1 and CDR2 are SGHNT and YYREEE (reference sequence). With 3 bases removed from V and 1 base from J, the gap between germline ends came to 15 bases. This CDR3 region has 16 residues. CDR3 in amino acids: CASSSPNRPGTDTQYF. The CDR3 DNA follows: TGTGCCAGCAGCTCGCCGAATCGACCTGGCACAGATACGCAGTATTTT.

The rearrangement uses TRBV6-1 and TRBJ1-4, with TRBD1 matching over 8 bases. The CDR3 sequence is 15 residues long. Losses at the gene ends were 6 bases for V and 7 bases for J; bases not matched to a gene: 10. CDR1 and CDR2 from the germline V gene are MNHNS and SASEGT. CDR3 protein: CASSEAGTGVEKLFF. The CDR3 DNA is TGTGCCAGCAGCGAGGCCGGGACAGGCGTTGAAAAACTGTTTTTT.

V usage is TRBV10-3 and J usage is TRBJ2-2; 9 nucleotides agree with TRBD2. Unmatched junction bases numbered 5, after V lost 3 bases and J lost 3 bases. Per the germline V gene, CDR1 is ENHRY and CDR2 is SYGVKD. The CDR3 totals 16 residues. The CDR3 coding sequence is TGTGCCATCAGTGACAAGAGACTAGCGGACACCGGGGAGCTGTTTTTT. The encoded protein is CAISDKRLADTGELFF.

This clonotype was detected a few times. This chain connects TRBV2 to TRBJ1-2; D not certain. V dropped 6 bases and J dropped 2 bases, with 10 bases sitting between them. Germline V gene sequence: CDR1 SNHLY, CDR2 FYNNEI. This CDR3 region has 13 residues. The CDR3 coding sequence is TGTGCCAGCAGCGCGAATGGGAACTATGGCTACACCTTC. Protein sequence: CASSANGNYGYTF.

This clonotype turned up a few times. The chain recombines TRBV30 with TRBJ2-3, with D perhaps matching TRBD1 or TRBD2 (5 bases each). V shed 5 bases and J shed 1 base, with 7 bases lying between them. This CDR3 is 12 amino acids long. Germline V lookup: CDR1 GTSNPN, CDR2 SVGIG (reference sequence). The CDR3 is CAWGGGTDTQYF. The CDR3 nucleotides are TGTGCCTGGGGGGGTGGCACAGATACGCAGTATTTT.

The chain carries TRBV7-9 and TRBJ2-1, with 7 bases aligning to TRBD2. This CDR3 is 16 amino acids long. J lost 8 bases, V lost 0 bases, and 10 bases had no gene match. The germline gives CDR1 SEHNR, CDR2 FQNEAQ (reference sequence). CDR3 bases: TGTGCCAGCAGCTTAGCTGGGGGGAGGGTTGCGGATGAGCAGTTCTTC. It encodes CASSLAGGRVADEQFF.

V gene TRBV15 combines with J gene TRBJ2-7; the match to TRBD1 covers 7 bases. V gave up 0 bases and J gave up 7 bases; unmatched junction bases: 6. The CDR3 spans 14 residues. Germline CDR1 LNHNV, CDR2 YYDKDF (reference sequence). CDR3 residues: CATSRETGVGEQYF. The DNA of the CDR3 is TGTGCCACCAGCAGAGAAACAGGGGTGGGGGAGCAGTACTTC. Drawing the rest from reference TRBV15 and TRBJ2-7, the complete variable domain is DAMVIQNPRYQVTQFGKPVTLSCSQTLNHNVMYWYQQKSSQAPKLLFHYYDKDFNNEADTPDNFQSRRPNTSFCFLDIRSPGLGDTAMYLCATSRETGVGEQYFGPGTRLTVT.

The rearrangement uses TRBV11-2 and TRBJ2-3; 16 positions match TRBD2. Germline assignment: CDR1 SGHAT and CDR2 FQNNGV. Trimming removed 5 bases from V and 5 bases from J; junction bases left unmatched: 16. The CDR3 runs to 20 residues. The chain's CDR3 is CASSRLAGTSGGANKDTQYF. The CDR3 bases are TGTGCCAGCAGCAGATTAGCCGGGACTAGCGGGGGGGCCAACAAAGATACGCAGTATTTT.

Only a few counts were recorded for this clonotype. V and J are TRBV20-1 and TRBJ2-7; the D gene is possibly TRBD2 (5 bases). V lost 0 bases to trimming and J lost 5 bases, with 8 bases between them. CDR3 length: 12 amino acids. Germline V lookup: CDR1 DFQATT, CDR2 SNEGSKA (reference sequence). The DNA of the CDR3 is TGCAGTGCTAGAGATGAGCGGAACGAGCAGTACTTC. Encoded protein: CSARDERNEQYF.